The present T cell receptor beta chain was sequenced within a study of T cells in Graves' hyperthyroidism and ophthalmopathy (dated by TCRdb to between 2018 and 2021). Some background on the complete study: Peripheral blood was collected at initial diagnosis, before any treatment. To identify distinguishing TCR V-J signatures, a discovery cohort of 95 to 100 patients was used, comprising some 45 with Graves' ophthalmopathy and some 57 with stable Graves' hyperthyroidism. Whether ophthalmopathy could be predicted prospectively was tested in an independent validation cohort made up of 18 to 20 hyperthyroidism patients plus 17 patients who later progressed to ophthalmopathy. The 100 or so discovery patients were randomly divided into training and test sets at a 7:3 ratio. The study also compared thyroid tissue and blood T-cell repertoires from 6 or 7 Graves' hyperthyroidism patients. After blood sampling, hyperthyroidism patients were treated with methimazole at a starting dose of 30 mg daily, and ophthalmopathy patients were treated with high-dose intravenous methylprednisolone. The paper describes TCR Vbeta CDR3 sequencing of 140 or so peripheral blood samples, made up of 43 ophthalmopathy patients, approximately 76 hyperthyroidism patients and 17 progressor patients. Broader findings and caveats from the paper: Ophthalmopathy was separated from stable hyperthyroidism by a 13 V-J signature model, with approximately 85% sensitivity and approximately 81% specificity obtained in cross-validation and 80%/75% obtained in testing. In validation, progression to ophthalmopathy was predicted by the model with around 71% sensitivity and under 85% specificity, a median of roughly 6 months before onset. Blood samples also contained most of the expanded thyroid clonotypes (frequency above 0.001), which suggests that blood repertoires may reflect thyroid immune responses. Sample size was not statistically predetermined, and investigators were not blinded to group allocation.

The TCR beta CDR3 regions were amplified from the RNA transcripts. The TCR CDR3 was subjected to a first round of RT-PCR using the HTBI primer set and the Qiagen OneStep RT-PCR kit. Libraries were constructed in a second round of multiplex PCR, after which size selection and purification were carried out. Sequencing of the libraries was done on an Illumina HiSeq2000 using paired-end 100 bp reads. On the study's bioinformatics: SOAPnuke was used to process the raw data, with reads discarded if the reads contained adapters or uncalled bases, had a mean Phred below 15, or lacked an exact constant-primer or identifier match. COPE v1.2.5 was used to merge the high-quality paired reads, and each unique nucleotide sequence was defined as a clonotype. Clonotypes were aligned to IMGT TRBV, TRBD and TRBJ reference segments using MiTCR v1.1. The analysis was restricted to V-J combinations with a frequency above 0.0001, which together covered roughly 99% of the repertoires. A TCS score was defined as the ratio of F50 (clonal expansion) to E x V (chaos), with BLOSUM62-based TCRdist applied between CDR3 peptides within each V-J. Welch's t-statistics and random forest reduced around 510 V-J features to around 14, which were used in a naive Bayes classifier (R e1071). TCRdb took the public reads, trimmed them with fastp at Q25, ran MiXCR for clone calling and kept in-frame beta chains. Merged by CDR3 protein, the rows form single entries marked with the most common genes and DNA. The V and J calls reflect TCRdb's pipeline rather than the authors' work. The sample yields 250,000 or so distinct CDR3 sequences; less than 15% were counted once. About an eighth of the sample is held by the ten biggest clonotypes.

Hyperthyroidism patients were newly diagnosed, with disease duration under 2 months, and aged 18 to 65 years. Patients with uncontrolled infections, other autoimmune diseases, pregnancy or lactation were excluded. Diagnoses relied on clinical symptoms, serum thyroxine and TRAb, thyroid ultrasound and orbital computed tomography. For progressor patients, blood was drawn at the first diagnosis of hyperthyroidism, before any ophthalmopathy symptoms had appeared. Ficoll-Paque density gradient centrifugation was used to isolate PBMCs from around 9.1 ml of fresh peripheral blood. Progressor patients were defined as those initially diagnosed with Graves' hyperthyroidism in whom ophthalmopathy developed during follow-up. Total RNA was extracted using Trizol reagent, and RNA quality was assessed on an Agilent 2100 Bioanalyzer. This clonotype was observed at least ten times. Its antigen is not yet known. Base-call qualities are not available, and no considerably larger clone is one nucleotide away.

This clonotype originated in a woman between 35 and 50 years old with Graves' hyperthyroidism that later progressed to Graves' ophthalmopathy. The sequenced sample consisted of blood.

The CDR3 region: CASRRNYGEKLFF. The bases read TGTGCCAGCAGGCGAAATTACGGGGAAAAACTGTTTTTT. The sequence joins TRBV12-3 or TRBV12-4 to TRBJ1-4; no D segment can be confidently identified. V is shortened by 6 bases, J by 8 bases, and the region joining them spans 13 bases. The CDR3 sequence holds 13 residues, the cysteine and phenylalanine included. Here the CDR3 DNA is all that survives: 39 bases in frame from base 1.